This TCR beta chain was captured in a study of molecular identifiers for immune sequencing clone quantification. This clonotype was detected only a few times. TCRdb reprocessed the PCR reads with MiXCR, giving one entry per CDR3 protein. Found here are under 800,000 distinct CDR3 sequences, 25% of them singletons; the top ten hold about 0.81%. V lost 7 bases and J lost 4; bases outside the gene matches: 8. The CDR3 contains 14 residues. CDR1 is SGDLS, CDR2 YYNGEE, per germline. The sequencing input was naive CD8+ T cells from blood, with Jurkat cell RNA spiked in. Subset indicated: FACS-sorted CD8+CD4-CCR7+CD45RA+ naive T cells. V usage is TRBV9 and J usage is TRBJ2-3; 8 bases agree with TRBD2. This clonotype was sampled from a human donor in good health. Some libraries in this study had Jurkat cell RNA spiked in. The CDR3 sequence: CASGPGLVSDTQYF. CDR3 bases: TGTGCCAGCGGCCCGGGACTAGTCTCAGATACGCAGTATTTT.